This entry is about one TCR beta chain. The sample belongs to a study of PD-L1 blockade in urothelial cancer. The time point is: pretreatment peripheral blood. Patients' cancers were locally advanced or metastatic urothelial carcinomas. Using immunoSEQ multiplex PCR, the repertoire was profiled, and TCRdb retains in-frame clones only, with some absent. Counted here are 45,000 to 55,000 clones, around 74% occurring once; the ten biggest clones make up less than 11%. The CDR3 is made up of 14 amino acids. CDR1 and CDR2 (germline): MNHNY, SVGAGI (reference sequence). With V trimmed by 2 bases and J by 10 bases, 10 bases remained unmatched.

The specimen was PBMCs, collected around atezolizumab (anti-PD-L1) treatment. The chain is built from TRBV6-6 and TRBJ1-2, with 7 bases identical to TRBD1. The clonotype originates from a man aged 70-80 years with urothelial cancer. CDR3: CASSYGDRATHYTF. Written as DNA, the CDR3 is TGTGCCAGCAGTTACGGAGACAGGGCCACCCACTACACCTTC.